The 2 T cell receptor beta chains below all came from one sample that was sequenced in a study of Ad26.COV2.S vaccination and SARS-CoV-2 variants. As for treatment: 19 received Ad26.COV2.S at low or high dose, single or two shots; about 5 received placebo; per-sample allocation not given. Material that was analyzed had been drawn on day 63 after the first vaccine or placebo injection. Assay used: immunoSEQ multiplex PCR; TCRdb lists only in-frame clones, some missing. The profile shows roughly 700,000 clones, more than 70% of them singletons. Sample: peripheral blood, taken in a trial of Ad26.COV2.S vaccine versus placebo. These receptors originate from a person between 18 and 60 years old who received the Ad26.COV2.S COVID-19 vaccine or a placebo.

The chain recombines TRBV6-5 with TRBJ1-3; D not certain. The CDR3 runs 14 residues. Per germline, CDR1 MNHEY and CDR2 SVGAGI. V lost 8 bases, J lost 1 base, and 12 bases lay in between. CDR3 sequence (DNA): TGTGCCAGCCGTCCCGACTGGTCTGGAAACACCATATATTTT. This encodes CASRPDWSGNTIYF.

CDR3 sequence: CASTQDGMQETQYF. CDR3 DNA sequence: TGTGCCAGCACTCAAGACGGCATGCAAGAGACCCAGTACTTC. The rearrangement joins TRBV3-1 (or the pseudogene TRBV3-2) to TRBJ2-5, with unresolved D. V gave up 7 bases and J gave up 2 bases, with 14 bases separating them. CDR3 length equals 14 residues. CDR1 and CDR2 from the germline V gene are LGHDT and YNNKEL (reference sequence).